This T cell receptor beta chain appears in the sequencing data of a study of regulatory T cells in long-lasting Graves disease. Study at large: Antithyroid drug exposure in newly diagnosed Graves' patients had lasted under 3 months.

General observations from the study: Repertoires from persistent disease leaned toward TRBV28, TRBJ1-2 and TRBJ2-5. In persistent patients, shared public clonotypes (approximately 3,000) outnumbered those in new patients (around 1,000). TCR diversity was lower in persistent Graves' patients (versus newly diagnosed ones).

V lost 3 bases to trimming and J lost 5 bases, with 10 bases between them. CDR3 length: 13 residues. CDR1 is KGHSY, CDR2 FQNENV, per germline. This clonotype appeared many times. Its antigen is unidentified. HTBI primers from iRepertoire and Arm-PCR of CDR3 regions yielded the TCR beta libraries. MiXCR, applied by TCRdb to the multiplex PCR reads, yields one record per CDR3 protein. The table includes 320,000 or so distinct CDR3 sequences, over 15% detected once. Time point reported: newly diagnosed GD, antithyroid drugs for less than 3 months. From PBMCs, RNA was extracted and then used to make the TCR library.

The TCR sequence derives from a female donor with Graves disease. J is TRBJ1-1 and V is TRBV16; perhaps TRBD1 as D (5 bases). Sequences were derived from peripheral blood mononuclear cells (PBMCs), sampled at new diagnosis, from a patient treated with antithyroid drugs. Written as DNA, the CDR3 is TGTGCCAGCAGCCAGGGGGGGGAGACTGAAGCTTTCTTT. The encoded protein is CASSQGGETEAFF.